This entry concerns a single T cell receptor (beta chain). The data originate from a study of sequential checkpoint blockade in melanoma. Treatment: randomized to nivolumab then ipilimumab (arm A) or the reverse (arm B). This CDR3 is 15 amino acids long. Germline CDR1 and CDR2: SGDLS and YYNGEE. After removal of 0 bases from V and 5 bases from J, the junction contained 5 bases not matched to a gene. Profiling relied on immunoSEQ multiplex PCR, and the TCRdb table lists in-frame clones only, not all of them. The data contain some 31,000 clones, approximately 86% of them singletons. The rearrangement joins TRBV9 to TRBJ2-1, with TRBD1 matching over 7 bases. This receptor was obtained from a human donor with melanoma. The starting material was CD8+ T cells sorted from blood (inferred from file names), obtained from a patient given nivolumab and ipilimumab in sequence. CDR3 sequence: CASSVGGGLNNEQFF. CDR3 bases: TGTGCCAGCAGCGTAGGAGGGGGCCTAAACAATGAGCAGTTCTTC.